This paragraph covers one T cell receptor beta chain sequence. TCRdb's table, derived via immunoSEQ multiplex PCR, lists solely in-frame clones and lacks some. Of 110,000 or so clones listed, about 88% were seen once; the top ten hold more than 7%. This sample stems from a study of blood T cell repertoires in COVID-19. This CDR3 is 15 amino acids long. Looked up from germline, CDR1 is ENHRY and CDR2 is SYGVKD. Unmatched junction bases numbered 10, after V lost 10 bases and J lost 6 bases. Sequenced: peripheral blood. The chain joins TRBV10-3 to TRBJ1-5, with 12 bases fitting TRBD1. The sequence was collected from a woman aged 65 to 85 who had recovered from COVID-19. The CDR3 sequence is CATAPGQGAGQPQHF. Written as DNA, the CDR3 is TGTGCCACCGCCCCGGGACAGGGGGCCGGTCAGCCCCAGCATTTT.